This TCR beta chain was sequenced for a study of control samples from healthy donors and cancer patients. Details on this clone: Different DNA sequences within this sample yield the same CDR3.

Assay used: immunoSEQ multiplex PCR; TCRdb lists only in-frame clones, some missing. The sample holds about 110,000 clones, 80% to 90% seen once. The germline CDR1 and CDR2 sequences are ENHRY and SYGVKD. The CDR3 contains 13 residues. Trimming removed 4 bases at V and 7 bases at J, with 14 bases between. The chain links TRBV10-3 to TRBJ2-7, with D perhaps matching TRBD2 (6 bases). The TCR sequence derives from a woman between 50 and 59 years old in good health. Sequencing input: blood. In nucleotides, the CDR3 is TGTGCCATCAGTGCTCGGGGCCGGGGGGAGCAGTACGTC. Protein sequence: CAISARGRGEQYV.